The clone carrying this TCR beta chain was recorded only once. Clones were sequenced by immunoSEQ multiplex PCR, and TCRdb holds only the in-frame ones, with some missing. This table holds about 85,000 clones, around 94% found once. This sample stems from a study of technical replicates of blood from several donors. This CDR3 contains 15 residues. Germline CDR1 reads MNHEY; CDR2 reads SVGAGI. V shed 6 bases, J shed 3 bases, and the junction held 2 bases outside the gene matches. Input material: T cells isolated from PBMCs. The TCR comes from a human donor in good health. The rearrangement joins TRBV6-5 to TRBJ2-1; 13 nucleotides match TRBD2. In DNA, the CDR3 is TGTGCCAGCAGGGGGACTAGCGGGGACTACAATGAGCAGTTCTTC. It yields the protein CASRGTSGDYNEQFF.